A single sample gave rise to the 3 T cell receptor beta chains below, sequenced in a study of cytomegalovirus exposure and HLA in healthy donors. Clones were sequenced by immunoSEQ multiplex PCR, and TCRdb holds only the in-frame ones, with some missing. The table lists approximately 220,000 clones, under 95% of them singletons. What was sequenced was PBMCs. These receptors were collected from a woman under 30 in good health and CMV-seronegative.

CDR3 sequence reads: CATTRGLNTEAFF. CDR3 nucleotide sequence: TGTGCCACCACGCGGGGGTTGAACACTGAAGCTTTCTTT. This rearrangement joins TRBV6-5 to TRBJ1-1; D may be TRBD1 (5 bases). CDR1 and CDR2 (germline): MNHEY, SVGAGI. The V end was cut by 10 bases, the J end by 0 bases, with 12 bases between. This CDR3 is built from 13 residues.

The rearrangement uses TRBV5-6 and TRBJ2-6; D is perhaps TRBD2 (5 bases). The germline gives CDR1 SGHDT, CDR2 YYEEEE. The V end was cut by 4 bases, the J end by 0 bases, with 17 bases between. The CDR3 totals 18 residues. CDR3 sequence (DNA): TGTGCCAGCAGCCTCGGGGTAGGCCCGAACTCTGGGGCCAACGTCCTGACTTTC. Translation gives CASSLGVGPNSGANVLTF.

V gene TRBV2 combines with J gene TRBJ2-1, with D maybe TRBD2 (5 bases). Germline V gene data show CDR1 as SNHLY and CDR2 as FYNNEI. This CDR3 spans 13 amino acids. The germline V and J ends were trimmed by 7 bases and 9 bases, with 16 bases remaining between them. Here the CDR3 DNA reads TGTGCCAGCATACCTAGCTTTATTGGTGAGCAGTTCTTC. It codes for CASIPSFIGEQFF.